Presented here are 26 T cell receptor beta chains from one specimen sequenced in a study of response to subunit inactivated influenza vaccine. Each CDR3 protein gets one entry after TCRdb re-called the RT-PCR reads with MiXCR. The sample holds more than 600,000 distinct CDR3 sequences, around 18% seen once. The sample was PBMCs from blood, taken roughly 5 days after vaccination. The receptors were gathered from a man aged 45 to 65 who received an inactivated influenza vaccine.

This sequence joins TRBV12-3 or TRBV12-4 and TRBJ2-5; 12 bases are shared with TRBD1. This CDR3 contains 15 residues. The trim removed 5 bases at V and 5 bases at J, leaving 6 bases unmatched. The CDR3 coding sequence is TGTGCCAGCAGTCAACCGGGACAGGGGGCGGAGACCCAGTACTTC. As protein: CASSQPGQGAETQYF.

V is TRBV10-3 and J is TRBJ2-7, with a possible D match to TRBD1 (6 bases). CDR3 length: 10 amino acids. V shed 10 bases and J shed 3 bases, with 7 bases lying between them. Germline V gene data show CDR1 as ENHRY and CDR2 as SYGVKD. The CDR3 reads CATGDYEQYF. As DNA, the CDR3 is TGTGCCACAGGGGACTACGAGCAGTACTTC.

This clonotype was detected ten times or more. The chain combines TRBV10-3 with TRBJ2-5; unclear D gene. From germline, CDR1 is ENHRY and CDR2 SYGVKD. The CDR3 runs 10 residues. Trimming took off 10 bases at V and 3 bases at J, with 6 bases between the two ends. The CDR3 loop is CATGEETQYF. The CDR3 bases are TGTGCCACTGGAGAAGAGACCCAGTACTTC.

Many counts were recorded for this clonotype. This rearrangement joins TRBV24-1 to TRBJ2-1, with D uncertain. CDR1 is KGHDR and CDR2 is SFDVKD in the germline V gene. This CDR3 has 17 residues. Trimming left V 5 bases short and J 4 bases short, with 20 bases between. Written as DNA, the CDR3 is TGTGCCACCAGTGCCGCCCCCGGTCAAACTACTTACAATGAGCAGTTCTTC. Translated: CATSAAPGQTTYNEQFF.

The sample holds a few counts of this clonotype. This chain links TRBV7-6 with TRBJ2-3, with D uncertain. V lost 4 bases, J lost 2 bases, and 13 bases lay in between. CDR3 length: 15 residues. Germline assignment: CDR1 SGHVS and CDR2 FNYEAQ. The CDR3 region is CASSSLLVNTDTQYF. Written as DNA, the CDR3 is TGTGCCAGCAGCTCATTACTTGTTAACACAGATACGCAGTATTTT.

This clonotype was seen more than once but under ten times. The gene calls are TRBV4-2 and TRBJ2-3, with D possibly matching TRBD2 (6 bases). CDR3 length: 15 amino acids. V gave up 4 bases and J gave up 0 bases, with 11 bases separating them. The germline CDR1 and CDR2 sequences are LGHNA and YNFKEQ. CDR3 nucleotide sequence: TGTGCCAGCAGCCGGGGGGATCGGAGCACAGATACGCAGTATTTT. Translated, it gives CASSRGDRSTDTQYF.

This clonotype was found a few times. The chain carries TRBV5-8 and TRBJ1-2; D not resolved. Trimming removed 0 bases at V and 7 bases at J, with 13 bases between. Germline values: CDR1 SGHTS, CDR2 YDEGEE. The CDR3 is made up of 14 amino acids. The CDR3 region is CASSLERIGVGYTF. Here the CDR3 DNA reads TGTGCCAGCAGCTTGGAGAGGATCGGGGTTGGCTACACCTTC.

In its sample, this clonotype was seen a few times. The rearrangement uses TRBV19 and TRBJ2-1; no firm D call. From germline, CDR1 is LNHDA and CDR2 SQIVND (reference sequence). Between the trimmed V and J ends, which lost 3 bases and 8 bases, there was a span of 17 bases. CDR3 length: 15 residues. The CDR3 is CASSIGLRPRDEQFF. CDR3 in DNA: TGTGCCAGTAGTATTGGGCTCCGCCCGAGAGATGAGCAGTTCTTC.

This clonotype was seen only a few times. The chain is built from TRBV5-1 and TRBJ2-2; 8 bases match TRBD1. Germline V CDR1 and CDR2: SGHRS, YFSETQ. The CDR3 runs to 14 residues. J gave up 1 base and V 7 bases, and 3 bases lay outside the gene matches. CDR3 nucleotide sequence: TGCGCCAGCGACAGGGGCGAGAACACCGGGGAGCTGTTTTTT. It codes for CASDRGENTGELFF.

The chain has TRBV20-1 and TRBJ1-5; TRBD1 agrees at 7 bases. The CDR3 contains 13 residues. J lost 6 bases, V lost 6 bases, and 8 bases had no gene match. Per germline, CDR1 DFQATT and CDR2 SNEGSKA (reference sequence). CDR3 coding DNA: TGCAGTGCAACCGACAGGGCGAGTCAGCCCCAGCATTTT. Translation gives CSATDRASQPQHF.

V is TRBV7-2 and J is TRBJ2-5; 10 nucleotides align to TRBD1. The CDR3 has 17 amino acids. Germline trimming cut 3 bases from V and 4 bases from J; bases unmatched to any gene: 11. The germline gives CDR1 SGHTA, CDR2 FQGNSA. The CDR3 bases are TGTGCCAGCAGCTTTCCTACCGGGACAGGGGTGGTAGAGACCCAGTACTTC. Its translation: CASSFPTGTGVVETQYF.

This clonotype has only a few counts. The V call is TRBV12-3 or TRBV12-4, the J call TRBJ2-5; 9 bases map to TRBD2. V lost 7 bases, J lost 3 bases, and 6 bases stayed unmatched. This CDR3 contains 14 residues. CDR3 sequence reads: CASTPGTSKETQYF. DNA of the CDR3: TGTGCCAGCACCCCCGGGACTAGCAAAGAGACCCAGTACTTC.

Only a few counts were recorded for this clonotype. V is TRBV20-1 and J is TRBJ2-5; no clear D gene. This CDR3 is 13 amino acids long. The germline V gene has CDR1 DFQATT and CDR2 SNEGSKA (reference sequence). V was shortened by 2 bases and J by 9 bases, with 16 bases between the two germline ends. The CDR3 nucleotides are TGCAGTGCTAGAAGTCCTTTATTGGTAGCCCAGTACTTC. Translation: CSARSPLLVAQYF.

This chain connects TRBV20-1 to TRBJ2-3; TRBD2 is a possible D gene (5 bases). Germline V lookup: CDR1 DFQATT, CDR2 SNEGSKA (reference sequence). The CDR3 is made up of 12 amino acids. V lost 6 bases and J 6 bases, leaving 13 bases between the germline ends. The DNA for the CDR3 is TGCAGTGCGAACCCACTAGGGGATACGCAGTATTTT. Translation gives CSANPLGDTQYF.

This clonotype was seen repeatedly, ten times or more. V is TRBV11-2 and J is TRBJ2-1; 8 positions agree with TRBD2. Losses at the gene ends were 1 base for V and 7 bases for J; bases not matched to a gene: 6. Per the germline V gene, CDR1 is SGHAT and CDR2 is FQNNGV. This CDR3 contains 15 residues. CDR3 bases: TGTGCCAGCAGCTTAGTTTGGACTAGCTCGAATGAGCAGTTCTTC. It codes for CASSLVWTSSNEQFF.

V is TRBV28 and J is TRBJ2-1, with 9 bases aligning to TRBD2. Germline V gene lookup returns CDR1 MDHEN and CDR2 SYDVKM. Trimming removed 4 bases from V and 5 bases from J; junction bases left unmatched: 12. The CDR3 extends over 17 amino acids. This CDR3 is CASSSPPGLAPHNEQFF. In DNA, the CDR3 is TGTGCCAGCAGTTCGCCCCCGGGACTAGCCCCCCACAATGAGCAGTTCTTC.

This clonotype showed up many times. This chain links TRBV5-4 with TRBJ2-1; D is perhaps TRBD1 (5 bases). V lost 1 base and J 6 bases, leaving 14 bases between the germline ends. Germline CDR1 reads SGHNT; CDR2 reads YYREEE (reference sequence). The CDR3 length is 15 residues. CDR3 nucleotides: TGTGCCAGCAGCTTGAGGCGGCGTGGGGCCAATGAGCAGTTCTTC. Its protein product is CASSLRRRGANEQFF.

This clonotype was seen ten or more times. The chain employs TRBV10-3 and TRBJ2-7; TRBD1 aligns across 9 bases. This CDR3 has 12 residues. Germline V gene data show CDR1 as ENHRY and CDR2 as SYGVKD. After removal of 8 bases from V and 6 bases from J, the junction contained 5 bases not matched to a gene. CDR3 sequence reads: CAIGTGSPEQYF. The DNA of the CDR3 is TGTGCCATCGGGACAGGGAGCCCCGAGCAGTACTTC.

This clonotype has only a few counts. The chain is built from TRBV6-1 and TRBJ1-2; 7 bases line up with TRBD1. CDR1 is MNHNS, CDR2 SASEGT, per germline. V shed 6 bases and J 0 bases; nucleotides not matched to a gene: 13. The CDR3 is 17 amino acids. CDR3: CASRGDSAQKPNYGYTF. The DNA for the CDR3 is TGTGCCAGCAGGGGGGACAGTGCTCAAAAGCCTAACTATGGCTACACCTTC.

The table lists this clonotype with a few counts. The chain uses TRBV5-6 and TRBJ2-1; D might be TRBD2 (6 bases). Germline V gene data show CDR1 as SGHDT and CDR2 as YYEEEE. The CDR3 is 13 amino acids. Trimming left V 4 bases short and J 8 bases short, with 13 bases between. The CDR3 loop is CASSRRPGDEQFF. In DNA, the CDR3 is TGTGCCAGCAGCAGACGACCGGGGGATGAGCAGTTCTTC.

This clonotype was observed a handful of times. The CDR3 bases are TGTGCCAGCAGCTTAACTCGCGTCCGCACAGATACGCAGTATTTT. Translation gives CASSLTRVRTDTQYF. The chain employs TRBV7-2 and TRBJ2-3; D is uncertain. CDR1 SGHTA and CDR2 FQGNSA come from the germline V gene. V lost 2 bases and J 1 base, leaving 10 bases between the germline ends. The CDR3 extends over 15 amino acids.

This clonotype was found a few times. The gene calls are TRBV20-1 and TRBJ1-2; 9 bases agree with TRBD1. This CDR3 is 16 amino acids long. V shed 1 base, J shed 3 bases, and the junction held 9 bases outside the gene matches. Germline V gene lookup returns CDR1 DFQATT and CDR2 SNEGSKA (reference sequence). CDR3 in DNA: TGCAGTGCTAGAGCTACAGGGGGCGCCGGTGACTATGGCTACACCTTC. Translating it yields CSARATGGAGDYGYTF.

V and J are TRBV20-1 and TRBJ2-3; D assignment may be TRBD1 or TRBD2 (5 bases each). Germline V lookup: CDR1 DFQATT, CDR2 SNEGSKA (reference sequence). The CDR3 spans 12 residues. With 1 base removed from V and 6 bases from J, the gap between germline ends came to 8 bases. CDR3 DNA: TGCAGTGCTAGAGGGGGGAAGGATACGCAGTATTTT. It specifies CSARGGKDTQYF.

As for this clonotype: At one end the junction does not follow the germline gene, possibly because of a read error. The V gene is TRBV20-1, the J gene TRBJ2-6, with 7 bases identical to TRBD2. The length of the CDR3 is 16 residues. Germline V gene data show CDR1 as DFQATT and CDR2 as SNEGSKA (reference sequence). The CDR3 DNA follows: TGCAGTGCAATTAGCGGGTCCCGCTCTGGGGCCAACATCCTGACTTTC. It is translated as CSAISGSRSGANILTF.

This rearrangement joins TRBV9 to TRBJ2-5, with 10 positions matching TRBD2. The CDR3 has 16 amino acids. Germline assignment: CDR1 SGDLS and CDR2 YYNGEE. V lost 1 base and J lost 5; bases outside the gene matches: 8. CDR3 sequence: CASSVTPLAGAETQYF. The CDR3 region has the DNA TGTGCCAGCAGCGTAACCCCCCTAGCGGGAGCGGAGACCCAGTACTTC.

Here the CDR3 DNA reads TGTGCCAGCAGAACAGGGAAATCGACCGGGGAGCTGTTTTTT. Encoded protein: CASRTGKSTGELFF. The V gene is TRBV28, the J gene TRBJ2-2, with a possible D match to TRBD1 (6 bases). Germline V gives CDR1 MDHEN, CDR2 SYDVKM. The V gene lost 6 bases and the J gene lost 5 bases, with 13 bases spanning the gap. The CDR3 runs to 14 residues.